This record concerns one T cell receptor beta chain sequence. These data come from a study of technical replicates of blood from four donors. Method: immunoSEQ multiplex PCR; TCRdb's copy keeps in-frame clones and lacks some. The data contain some 71,000 clones, approximately 97% of them singletons. This receptor was identified in a human donor in good health. Sequencing was done on a sample of T cells isolated from PBMCs.

The CDR3 here is CSVKGGSGSEQYF. The CDR3 bases are TGCAGCGTGAAGGGGGGTAGCGGGAGCGAGCAGTACTTC. The rearrangement links TRBV29-1 to TRBJ2-7; 9 bases align to TRBD2. The germline V gene has CDR1 SQVTM and CDR2 ANQGSEA. V was clipped by 6 bases and J by 6 bases; unmatched bases: 9. The CDR3 extends over 13 amino acids.